The T cell receptor (beta chain) described here comes from a study of Graves' ophthalmopathy and Graves' hyperthyroidism. Study-wide context: Samples of peripheral blood were obtained at initial diagnosis, prior to treatment of any kind. The study, taken as a whole, reports: Blood repertoires reportedly contained most expanded thyroid clonotypes above 0.001 frequency. The 13-signature model separated ophthalmopathy from stable hyperthyroidism at 85% to 90% sensitivity and roughly 81% specificity.

As the template, RNA transcripts were used to amplify TCR beta CDR3 regions. HTBI-primed RT-PCR formed the first round, and a multiplex PCR formed the second. Each CDR3 protein is one row after TCRdb ran MiXCR on the multiplex PCR reads. The sample lists about 400,000 distinct CDR3 sequences; more than 20% were seen once. The CDR3 is 17 amino acids. In germline, CDR1 is SGHAT, CDR2 FQNNGV. Deletions cut 4 bases from V and 3 bases from J, with 19 bases between. This clonotype was counted ten times or more. Its specificity is not known. This chain joins TRBV11-2 and TRBJ1-3, with D tentatively TRBD1 (5 bases). The sequenced sample was peripheral blood. This sequence originates from a woman aged 18-29 years with stable Graves' hyperthyroidism. This CDR3 is CASSSPPGNGGGNTIYF. Here the CDR3 DNA reads TGTGCCAGCAGCTCTCCTCCGGGAAACGGGGGTGGAAACACCATATATTTT.